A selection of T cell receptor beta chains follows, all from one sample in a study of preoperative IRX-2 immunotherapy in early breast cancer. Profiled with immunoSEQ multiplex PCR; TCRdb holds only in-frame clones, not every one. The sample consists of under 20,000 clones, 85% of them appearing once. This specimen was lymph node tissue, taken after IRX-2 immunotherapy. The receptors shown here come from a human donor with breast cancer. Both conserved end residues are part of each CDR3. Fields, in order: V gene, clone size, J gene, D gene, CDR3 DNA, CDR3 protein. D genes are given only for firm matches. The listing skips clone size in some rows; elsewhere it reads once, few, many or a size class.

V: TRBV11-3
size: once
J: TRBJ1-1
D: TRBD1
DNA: TGTGCCAGCAGCGACATACAGGGGGAAAGCGAAGCTTTCTTT
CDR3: CASSDIQGESEAFF

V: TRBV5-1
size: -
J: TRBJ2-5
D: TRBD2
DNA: TGCGCCAGCAGAAACGGACTAGCGGGGAGAGAGACCCAGTACTTC
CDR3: CASRNGLAGRETQYF

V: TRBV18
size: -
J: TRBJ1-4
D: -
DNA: TGTGCCAGCTCGCTTACAGGGAAAGCTAATGAAAAACTGTTTTTT
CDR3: CASSLTGKANEKLFF

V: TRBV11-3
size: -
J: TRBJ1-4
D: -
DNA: TGTGCCAGCAGCTTACACGGGGCCTCTAATGAAAAACTGTTTTTT
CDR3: CASSLHGASNEKLFF

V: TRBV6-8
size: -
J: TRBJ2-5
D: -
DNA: TGTGCCAGCAGTGACCCTCGAGGGGTGGAAGAGACCCAGTACTTC
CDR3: CASSDPRGVEETQYF

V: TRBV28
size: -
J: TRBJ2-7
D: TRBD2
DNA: TGTGCCAGCAGTTTCCGGACTAGCGGGCCCTACGAGCAGTACTTC
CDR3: CASSFRTSGPYEQYF

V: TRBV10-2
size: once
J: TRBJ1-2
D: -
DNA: TGCGCCAGCAGACAGGCTAACTATGGCTACACCTTC
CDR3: CASRQANYGYTF

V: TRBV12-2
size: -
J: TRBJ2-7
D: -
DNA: TGTGCAAGTCGCCTACCCGGACAGGGAGGGGGCTACGAGCAGTACTTC
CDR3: CASRLPGQGGGYEQYF

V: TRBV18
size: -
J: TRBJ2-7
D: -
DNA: TGTGCCAGCTCACCACCTTCCGGGTACGAGCAGTACTTC
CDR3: CASSPPSGYEQYF

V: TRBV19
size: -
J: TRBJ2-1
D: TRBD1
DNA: TGTGCCAGTAGTCCCCGGTTACAGGGGTTCAATGAGCAGTTCTTC
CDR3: CASSPRLQGFNEQFF

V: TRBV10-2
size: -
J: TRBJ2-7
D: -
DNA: TGCGCCAGCAGACGGGGGAGCCCCAACTACGAGCAGTACTTC
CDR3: CASRRGSPNYEQYF

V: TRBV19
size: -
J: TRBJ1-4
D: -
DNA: TGTGCCAGTAGCCCGTACAGGGAGGATGAAAAACTGTTTTTT
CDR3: CASSPYREDEKLFF

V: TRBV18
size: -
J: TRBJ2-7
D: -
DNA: TGTGCCAGCTCACAGGGAAGCTCCTACGAGCAGTACTTC
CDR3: CASSQGSSYEQYF

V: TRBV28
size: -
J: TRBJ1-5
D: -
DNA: TGTGCCAGCAGATCCACAGGGATGAAGCCCCAGCATTTT
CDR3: CASRSTGMKPQHF

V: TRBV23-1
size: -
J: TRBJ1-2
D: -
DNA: TGCGCCAGCAGCTTGGGGATGGGAGAGGGGTATGGCTACACCTTC
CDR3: CASSLGMGEGYGYTF

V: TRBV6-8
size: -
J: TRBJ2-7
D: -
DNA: TGTGCCAGCAGTTATTCGGACAGCTACGAGCAGTACTTC
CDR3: CASSYSDSYEQYF

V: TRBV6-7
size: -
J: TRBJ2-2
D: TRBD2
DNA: TGTGCCAGCAGTCAGCTAGCGGGGGGGCTGGCCGGGGAGCTGTTTTTT
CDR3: CASSQLAGGLAGELFF

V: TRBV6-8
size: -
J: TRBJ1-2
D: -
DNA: TGTGCCAGCAGTTACGGGGTCGTCTATGGCTACACCTTC
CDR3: CASSYGVVYGYTF

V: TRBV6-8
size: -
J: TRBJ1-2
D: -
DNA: TGTGCCAGCAGTTATGGTCAGAACTATGGCTACACCTTC
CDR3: CASSYGQNYGYTF

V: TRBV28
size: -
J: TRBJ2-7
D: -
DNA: TGTGCCAGCCAAGTAGGGGGCAGGGGGGCCTACGAGCAGTACTTC
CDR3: CASQVGGRGAYEQYF

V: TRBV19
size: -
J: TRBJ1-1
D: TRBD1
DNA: TGTGCCAGTAGGACCCAGGGGGGCATGAACACTGAAGCTTTCTTT
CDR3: CASRTQGGMNTEAFF

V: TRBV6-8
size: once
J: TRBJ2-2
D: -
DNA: TGTGCCAGCAGTTACTCAGGGAGGAACACCGGGGAGCTGTTTTTT
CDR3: CASSYSGRNTGELFF

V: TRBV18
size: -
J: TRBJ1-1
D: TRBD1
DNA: TGTGCCAGCTCAAACACAGGGGTCGGTGAAGCTTTCTTT
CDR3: CASSNTGVGEAFF

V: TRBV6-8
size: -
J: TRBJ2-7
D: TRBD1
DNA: TGTGCCAGCGGCGGCAGGACAGGGGCCCACGAGCAGTACTTC
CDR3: CASGGRTGAHEQYF

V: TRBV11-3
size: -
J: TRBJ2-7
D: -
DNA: TGTGCCAGCAGCTTGGTGACGCAGATTAACTACGAGCAGTACTTC
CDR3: CASSLVTQINYEQYF

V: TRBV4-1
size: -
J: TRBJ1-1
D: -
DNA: TGCGCCAGCAGCCAAGAAGAGGGTCGGGGGAACACTGAAGCTTTCTTT
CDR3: CASSQEEGRGNTEAFF

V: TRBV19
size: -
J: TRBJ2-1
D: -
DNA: TGTGCCAGTACCCACGTGGGATACAATGAGCAGTTCTTC
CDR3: CASTHVGYNEQFF

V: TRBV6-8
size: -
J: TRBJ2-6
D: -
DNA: TGTGCCAGCAGTTCAGCAGGGGCTGGGGCCAACGTCCTGACTTTC
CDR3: CASSSAGAGANVLTF

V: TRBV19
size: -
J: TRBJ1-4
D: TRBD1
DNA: TGTGCCAGTAGGAATACAGGGGCGGCTAATGAAAAACTGTTTTTT
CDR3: CASRNTGAANEKLFF

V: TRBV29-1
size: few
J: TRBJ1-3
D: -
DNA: TGCAGCGTAGGGCAGGCCTCTGGAAACACCATATATTTT
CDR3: CSVGQASGNTIYF

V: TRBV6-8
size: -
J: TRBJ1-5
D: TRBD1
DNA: TGTGCCAGCAGTTTCACAGGGGTCAATCAGCCCCAGCATTTT
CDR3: CASSFTGVNQPQHF

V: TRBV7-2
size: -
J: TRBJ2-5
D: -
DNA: TGTGCCAGCAGCTCCCGGGTCACCCAAGAGACCCAGTACTTC
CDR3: CASSSRVTQETQYF

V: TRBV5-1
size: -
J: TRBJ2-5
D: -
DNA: TGCGCCAGCAGCCAGGATCCATCCGTAGAGGGCATGGGGGGAAAAGAGACCCAGTACTTC
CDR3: CASSQDPSVEGMGGKETQYF

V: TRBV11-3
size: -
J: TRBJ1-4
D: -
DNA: TGTGCCAGCAGCTTGGGGACAAGACTGGATGAAAAACTGTTTTTT
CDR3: CASSLGTRLDEKLFF

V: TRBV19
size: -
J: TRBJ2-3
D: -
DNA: TGTGCCAGTAGTATAGCAGGGGCAGGGTTTGATACGCAGTATTTT
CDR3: CASSIAGAGFDTQYF

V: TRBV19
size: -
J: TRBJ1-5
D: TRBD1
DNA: TGTGCCAGTACTCAGGGGGACAGGGATCAGCCCCAGCATTTT
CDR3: CASTQGDRDQPQHF

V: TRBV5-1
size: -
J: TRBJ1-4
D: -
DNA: TGCGCCAGCAGCTTGGGCCAGATTGCAACTAATGAAAAACTGTTTTTT
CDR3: CASSLGQIATNEKLFF

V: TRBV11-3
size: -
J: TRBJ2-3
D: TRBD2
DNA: TGTGCCAGCAGCTTCGGACTAGTGACAGATACGCAGTATTTT
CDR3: CASSFGLVTDTQYF